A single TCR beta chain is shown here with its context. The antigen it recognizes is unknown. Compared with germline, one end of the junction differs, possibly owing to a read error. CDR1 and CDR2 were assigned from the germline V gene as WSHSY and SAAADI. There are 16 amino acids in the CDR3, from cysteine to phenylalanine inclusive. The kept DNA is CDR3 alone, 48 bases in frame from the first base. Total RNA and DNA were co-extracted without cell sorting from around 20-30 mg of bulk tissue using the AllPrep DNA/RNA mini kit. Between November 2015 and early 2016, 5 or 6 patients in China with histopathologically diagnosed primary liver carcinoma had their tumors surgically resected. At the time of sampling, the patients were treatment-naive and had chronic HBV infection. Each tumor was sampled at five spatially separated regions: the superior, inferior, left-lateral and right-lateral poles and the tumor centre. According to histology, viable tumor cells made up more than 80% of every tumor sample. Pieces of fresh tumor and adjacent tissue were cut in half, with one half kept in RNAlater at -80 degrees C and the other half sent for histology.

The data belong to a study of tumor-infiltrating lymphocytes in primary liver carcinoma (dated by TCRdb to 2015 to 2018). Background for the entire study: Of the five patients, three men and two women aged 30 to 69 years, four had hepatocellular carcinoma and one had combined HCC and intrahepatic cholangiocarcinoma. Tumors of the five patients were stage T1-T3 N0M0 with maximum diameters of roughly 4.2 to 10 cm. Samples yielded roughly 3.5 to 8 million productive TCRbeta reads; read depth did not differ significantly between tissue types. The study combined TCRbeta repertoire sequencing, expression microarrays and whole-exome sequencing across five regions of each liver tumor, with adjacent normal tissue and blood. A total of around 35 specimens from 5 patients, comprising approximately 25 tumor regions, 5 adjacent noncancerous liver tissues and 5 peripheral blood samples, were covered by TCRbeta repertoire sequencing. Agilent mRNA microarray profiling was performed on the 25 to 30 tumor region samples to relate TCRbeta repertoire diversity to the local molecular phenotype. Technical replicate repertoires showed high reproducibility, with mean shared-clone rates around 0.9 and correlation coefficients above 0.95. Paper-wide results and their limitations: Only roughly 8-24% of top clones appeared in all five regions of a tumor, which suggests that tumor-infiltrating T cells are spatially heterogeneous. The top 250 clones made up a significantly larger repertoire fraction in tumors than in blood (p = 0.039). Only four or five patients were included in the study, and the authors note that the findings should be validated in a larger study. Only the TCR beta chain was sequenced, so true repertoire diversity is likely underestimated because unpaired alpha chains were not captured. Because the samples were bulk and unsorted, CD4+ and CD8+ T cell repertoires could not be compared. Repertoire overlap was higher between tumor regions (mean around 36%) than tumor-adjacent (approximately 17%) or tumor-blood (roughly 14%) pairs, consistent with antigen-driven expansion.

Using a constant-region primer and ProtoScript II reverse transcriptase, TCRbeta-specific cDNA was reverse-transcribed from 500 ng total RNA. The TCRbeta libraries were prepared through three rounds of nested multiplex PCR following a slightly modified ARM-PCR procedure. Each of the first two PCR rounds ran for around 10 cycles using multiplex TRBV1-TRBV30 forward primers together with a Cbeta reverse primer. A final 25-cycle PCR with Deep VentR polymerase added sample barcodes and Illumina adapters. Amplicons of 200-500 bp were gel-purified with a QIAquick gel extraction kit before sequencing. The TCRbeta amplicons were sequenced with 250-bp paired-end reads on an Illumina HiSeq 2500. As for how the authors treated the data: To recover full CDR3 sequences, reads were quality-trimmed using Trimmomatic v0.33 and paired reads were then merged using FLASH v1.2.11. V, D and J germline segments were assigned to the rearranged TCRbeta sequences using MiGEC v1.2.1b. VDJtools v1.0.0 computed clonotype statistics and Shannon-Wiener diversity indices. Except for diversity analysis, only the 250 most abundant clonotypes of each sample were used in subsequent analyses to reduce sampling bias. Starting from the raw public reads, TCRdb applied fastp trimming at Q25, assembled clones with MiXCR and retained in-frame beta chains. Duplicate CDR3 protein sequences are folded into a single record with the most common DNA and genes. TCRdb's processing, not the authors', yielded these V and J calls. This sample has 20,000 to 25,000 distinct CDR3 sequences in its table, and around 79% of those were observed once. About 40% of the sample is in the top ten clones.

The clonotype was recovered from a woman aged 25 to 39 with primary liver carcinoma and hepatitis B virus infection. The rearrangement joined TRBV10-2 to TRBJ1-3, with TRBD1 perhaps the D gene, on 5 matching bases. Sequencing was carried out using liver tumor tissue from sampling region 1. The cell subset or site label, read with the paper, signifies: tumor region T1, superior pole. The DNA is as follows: TGCGCCAGCGGTCTTGACCCCAGGACACGGGGAAACACCATATATTTC. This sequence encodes CASGLDPRTRGNTIYF.